Below, 3 T cell receptor beta chains from the same sample are listed, as sequenced in a study of CD8+CD57+ T cells in acquired aplastic anemia (dated by TCRdb to 2017 to 2018). Data came from an Illumina HiSeq 2000. Profiling of TCR beta VDJ combinations and CDR3 sequences used genomic DNA as the template. TCRdb reprocessing: public reads trimmed at Q25 with fastp, clones called with MiXCR, in-frame beta chains kept. Every distinct CDR3 protein forms one entry, paired with its most common genes and DNA. The sample table contains around 170,000 distinct CDR3 sequences; only one count was recorded for about 64% of them. The ten biggest clones cover 35% to 50% of the sample. The sequencing sample was made of sorted CD4+, CD8+, or CD8+CD57+ T cells (not recorded which) from PBMCs. These receptors came from a human donor in good health.

This clonotype was observed once. The chain joins TRBV7-9 to TRBJ2-2, with TRBD2 matching 9 bases. Unmatched junction bases numbered 3, after V lost 4 bases and J lost 6 bases. CDR1 and CDR2 from the germline V gene are SEHNR and FQNEAQ (reference sequence). The CDR3 consists of 14 residues. CDR3: CASSWIAGAGELFF. The CDR3 region has the DNA TGTGCCAGCAGCTGGATAGCGGGAGCCGGGGAGCTGTTTTTT.

This clonotype was detected once. This chain links TRBV9 with TRBJ2-6; tentative D call: TRBD1 (6 bases). This CDR3 is built from 15 residues. Germline V CDR1 and CDR2: SGDLS, YYNGEE. Trimming took 2 bases from V and 1 from J, leaving 7 bases between them. The CDR3 here is CASSVTGSGANVLTF. The DNA of the CDR3 is TGTGCCAGCAGCGTCACAGGGTCTGGGGCCAACGTCCTGACTTTC.

The V and J genes are TRBV10-3 and TRBJ2-7; 7 bases align to TRBD2. Germline CDR1 and CDR2: ENHRY and SYGVKD. V shed 10 bases, J shed 2 bases, and the junction held 5 bases outside the gene matches. The CDR3 is 12 amino acids. CDR3 protein: CATTGTTYEQYF. The CDR3 DNA reads as TGTGCCACGACCGGGACTACCTACGAGCAGTACTTC.